What follows are 13 T cell receptor beta chains derived from one specimen sequenced in a study of breast tumors, draining lymph nodes, adjacent tissues listed by TCRdb under 2016. The axillary draining lymph nodes of breast cancer patients were the source of the lymph node samples. Preparation of the library involved multiplex PCR. The sequencer was an Illumina HiSeq 2000. Starting from the raw public reads, TCRdb applied fastp trimming at Q25, assembled clones with MiXCR and retained in-frame beta chains. CDR3 protein duplicates are merged, each entry listing the most common genes and DNA. The sample table lists 140,000 to 150,000 distinct CDR3 sequences, around a third of them with a count of one. The ten largest clones capture about 2.5% of the sample. The sample consisted of axillary lymph node tissue. The receptors here all came from a female donor with breast cancer. Some clones in this sample may be carry-over from other donors' samples.

This clonotype was detected many times. This chain joins TRBV6-5 and TRBJ2-6, with D perhaps assigned TRBD1 or TRBD2 (5 bases each). Germline lookup yields CDR1 MNHEY and CDR2 SVGAGI. With 4 bases removed from V and 1 base from J, the gap between germline ends came to 20 bases. The CDR3 runs 19 residues. CDR3 bases: TGTGCCAGCAGTTCCCGGACGGGGCGTTATCCTTCTGGGGCCAACGTCCTGACTTTC. This codes for CASSSRTGRYPSGANVLTF.

This clonotype came up many times. One end of the junction is discordant with germline, which a read error may explain. V is TRBV6-5 and J is TRBJ1-2, with D possibly TRBD1 on 5 matching bases. The CDR3 extends over 15 amino acids. The germline V gene encodes CDR1 MNHEY and CDR2 SVGAGI. The CDR3 region has the DNA TGTGCCAGCAGTCACTCCGGGGGAGGTCGTAAGGGCTACACCTTC. Translating it yields CASSHSGGGRKGYTF.

This clonotype was counted at least ten times. This sequence joins TRBV2 and TRBJ2-6; the D is unclear. Germline CDR1 SNHLY, CDR2 FYNNEI. The CDR3 has 14 amino acids. V lost 3 bases and J 2 bases, leaving 5 bases between the germline ends. The CDR3 spells CASSDRTGANVLTF. The CDR3 nucleotides are TGTGCCAGCAGTGATCGGACTGGGGCCAACGTCCTGACTTTC. The whole variable domain, remainder taken from reference TRBV2 and TRBJ2-6, is EPEVTQTPSHQVTQMGQEVILRCVPISNHLYFYWYRQILGQKVEFLVSFYNNEISEKSEIFDDQFSVERPDGSNFTLKIRSTKLEDSAMYFCASSDRTGANVLTFGAGSRLTVL.

As to this clonotype: Since a much larger clone is just one base distant, this may be a read error. J is TRBJ2-2 and V is TRBV18; possibly TRBD1 or TRBD2 for D (5 bases each). The germline gives CDR1 KGHSH, CDR2 LQKENI. The CDR3 spans 16 residues. CDR3 amino acids: CASSPWSGRNAGELFF. DNA of the CDR3: TGTGCCAGCTCACCATGGTCGGGGCGGAACGCCGGGGAGCTGTTTTTT.

The V and J genes are TRBV2 and TRBJ2-3; 10 nucleotides match TRBD2. Germline CDR1 reads SNHLY; CDR2 reads FYNNEI. V lost 8 bases, J lost 3 bases, and 8 bases stayed unmatched. The CDR3 covers 15 residues. The CDR3 DNA sequence: TGTGCCAGCTTAATGAGCGGGGGGGCAACAGATACGCAGTATTTT. Its protein product is CASLMSGGATDTQYF. The full variable domain, its missing parts supplied by reference TRBV2 and TRBJ2-3, is EPEVTQTPSHQVTQMGQEVILRCVPISNHLYFYWYRQILGQKVEFLVSFYNNEISEKSEIFDDQFSVERPDGSNFTLKIRSTKLEDSAMYFCASLMSGGATDTQYFGPGTRLTVL.

The chain carries TRBV2 and TRBJ1-6, with D perhaps TRBD1 (5 bases). Trimming pared 4 bases from V and 14 bases from J, leaving 15 bases between. In germline, CDR1 is SNHLY, CDR2 FYNNEI. This CDR3 contains 13 residues. CDR3 in DNA: TGTGCCAGCAGTGCGGGACCTAAAGTAGCCCTCCACTTT. Translating it yields CASSAGPKVALHF.

There are many counts of this clonotype. The rearrangement joins TRBV3-1 to TRBJ1-2; D remains unclear. The V end was cut by 4 bases, the J end by 7 bases, with 10 bases between. The V gene's germline CDR1 is LGHDT and CDR2 YNNKEL (reference sequence). The CDR3 spans 12 residues. DNA of the CDR3: TGTGCCAGCAGCCGAAGTCCAGGTGGCTACACCTTC. This translates into CASSRSPGGYTF.

A word on this clonotype: No conserved phenylalanine or tryptophan is present at the end of the CDR3, so a read error is the likely explanation. The gene calls are TRBV2 and TRBJ1-2, with TRBD1 matching over 7 bases. Germline V gene sequence: CDR1 SNHLY, CDR2 FYNNEI. The CDR3 has 14 amino acids. CDR3 residues: CASGERGQQYGYTL. DNA for the CDR3: TGTGCCAGCGGTGAGCGGGGACAGCAGTACGGCTACACCCTC.

The chain carries TRBV19 and TRBJ1-5, with TRBD1 identical over 11 bases. Germline V gives CDR1 LNHDA, CDR2 SQIVND (reference sequence). The CDR3 runs 15 residues. Germline trimming cut 7 bases from V and 7 bases from J; bases unmatched to any gene: 9. Here the CDR3 DNA reads TGTGCCAGTAATGGACAGGGGGCCGACTGGCAGCCCCAGCATTTT. Translating it yields CASNGQGADWQPQHF.

This clonotype has a count of ten or more. V gene TRBV28 combines with J gene TRBJ2-7; D may be TRBD2 (6 bases). V was cut by 5 bases and J by 4 bases, with 18 bases left in between. The germline V gene has CDR1 MDHEN and CDR2 SYDVKM. The CDR3 consists of 15 residues. For the CDR3, the DNA is TGTGCCAGCAGTGTACCGCGGGACGGAAAGTACGAGCAGTACTTC. It encodes CASSVPRDGKYEQYF.

This clonotype was found many times. The V and J genes are TRBV19 and TRBJ1-6; D is unresolved. The CDR3 has 15 amino acids. Germline V gene data show CDR1 as LNHDA and CDR2 as SQIVND (reference sequence). The V and J ends lost 7 bases and 2 bases respectively, with 12 bases between them. The CDR3 sequence is CASKVARTYNSPLHF. The CDR3 nucleotides read TGTGCCAGTAAGGTAGCCCGGACCTATAATTCACCCCTCCACTTT.

V usage is TRBV5-1 and J usage is TRBJ2-3; 7 bases are a match to TRBD2. This CDR3 is built from 16 residues. Germline CDR1 reads SGHRS; CDR2 reads YFSETQ. J was trimmed by 2 bases and V by 2 bases; bases with no gene match: 8. CDR3 DNA: TGCGCCAGCAGCTTTCAGGGAGGGGAACTCACAGATACGCAGTATTTT. Translating gives CASSFQGGELTDTQYF.

About this clonotype: Given a much more abundant clone one base away, this may be a read error. V gene TRBV6-1 combines with J gene TRBJ2-3; no reliable D call. The CDR3 has 14 residues. V gave up 1 base and J gave up 3 bases, with 8 bases separating them. Germline lookup yields CDR1 MNHNS and CDR2 SASEGT. As DNA, the CDR3 is TGTGCCAGCAGTGAAGAGGTAGGGACAGATACGCAGTATTTT. Its translation is CASSEEVGTDTQYF.